This TCR beta chain came from a study of T-cell memory formation after mild COVID-19. Turning to the study itself: Across donors, TCR clusters were largely donor specific. Findings and limits, study-wide: Clones that got smaller from day 15 to 85 had even CD4/CD8, while clones growing later tipped toward CD4+.

Amplification by 5'RACE using constant-segment primers produced TCR alpha and TCR beta cDNA libraries that carried sample barcodes and UMIs. TCRdb fed the 5' RACE reads into MiXCR, producing one record per CDR3 protein. Here the sample spans 450,000 to 650,000 distinct CDR3 sequences, about 20% being singletons. Trimming shortened V by 1 base and J by 7 bases, and 13 bases separated the two germline ends. This CDR3 contains 13 residues. The V gene's germline CDR1 is GTSNPN and CDR2 SVGIG (reference sequence). About this clonotype itself: Its antigen remains unknown.

The rearrangement links TRBV30 to TRBJ2-5; D might be TRBD1 or TRBD2, each matching 5 bases. The sample was PBMCs or a T cell subset sorted from them (not recorded which). The receptor's source is an adult woman who had mild COVID-19 (a few samples of this study predate the infection). Cell type and time point are not known. The CDR3 nucleotides read TGTGCCTGGAGTGGGGGGAACCGTGGGACCCAGTACTTC. Translating it yields CAWSGGNRGTQYF.